This T cell receptor beta chain is from a study of T cell responses to AZD1222 COVID-19 vaccine. Findings of the study overall: White British donors predominated, females outnumbered males, and clonal diversity was possibly underestimated. Once two AZD1222 doses were given, Spike-specific TCR breadth and depth went up. Repertoire samples came only from after the peak T cell response.

Details on this clone: What it binds is not known.

Germline-derived CDR1 and CDR2 are LNHDA and SQIVND (reference sequence). Trimming removed 8 bases from V and 4 bases from J, with 11 bases in between. There are 12 residues in the CDR3. TCRdb's copy holds only in-frame clones and misses some; the assay was immunoSEQ multiplex PCR. This sample yields around 110,000 clones, of which about 90% are seen a single time; around 1.5% belongs to the top ten. Samples with a second dose at about 4 or about 12 weeks were pooled together. The specimen comprised peripheral blood, sampled 28 days after the second AZD1222 dose. The chain uses TRBV19 and TRBJ1-2; D gene unclear. The origin of this receptor is an adult who received the AZD1222 COVID-19 vaccine. CDR3 bases: TGTGCCAGTTTACAAGGATTCTATGGCTACACCTTC. Its translation is CASLQGFYGYTF. Together with reference TRBV19 and TRBJ1-2, the CDR3 gives the full variable domain: DGGITQSPKYLFRKEGQNVTLSCEQNLNHDAMYWYRQDPGQGLRLIYYSQIVNDFQKGDIAEGYSVSREKKESFPLTVTSAQKNPTAFYLCASLQGFYGYTFGSGTRLTVV.